This note documents a single T cell receptor (beta chain) sequence. The target antigen is unknown. Healthy people donating bone marrow made up the donors. Both 60 Vbeta primers and 13 Jbeta primers went into the PCR. Original processing notes: About 11 million shared chains were among the approximately 82 million unique TCR beta chains that a later analysis counted. Some clones are missing from TCRdb's copy, which holds only in-frame ones; the method was immunoSEQ multiplex PCR. Clone size and the V and J calls come from that table; the DNA yielded D and trimming. The sample has approximately 100,000 clones; around 75% are singletons. This CDR3 comprises 15 residues. With 5 bases clipped from V and 4 bases from J, the junction kept 6 bases outside the gene matches. CDR1 is LNHDA and CDR2 is SQIVND in the germline V gene (reference sequence). These data are taken from a study of cytomegalovirus exposure and HLA in healthy donors. Study-wide results and limits: Previously analyzed data showed that most TCR beta V segments were productive at a frequency of about 87% or about 30%.

The genes are TRBV19 and TRBJ2-2; TRBD2 matches at 8 bases. This TCR derives from a woman under 30 in good health and CMV-seropositive. The material sequenced was PBMCs. The CDR3 nucleotides read TGTGCCAGTAGTGCCGGGAGGGTAGGCACCGGGGAGCTGTTTTTT. Amino acid sequence: CASSAGRVGTGELFF.